This T cell receptor (beta chain) is from a study of long-term antiretroviral therapy in people with HIV. Study findings and constraints: Repertoires with HIV possessed tighter CDR3 length spans than those of controls. Gathering of blood took place between the mid-2000s and the late 2010s, possibly under older ART regimens. Dominant in the repertoire at all time points were clones expanded before ART.

The sample holds a few counts of this clone. As yet, its antigen is unknown. Germline lookup yields CDR1 SGHDT and CDR2 YYEEEE. This CDR3 contains 15 residues. V gave up 0 bases and J gave up 7 bases, with 11 bases separating them. Run at survey level, the immunoSEQ assay was version v3.0. Only in-frame clones appear in the TCRdb table, and some are missing; sequencing was by immunoSEQ multiplex PCR. The sample records about 20,000 clones, about 92% being singletons. HIV-positive participants were all treated in the United States. This TCR was recovered from a woman between 50 and 59 years old with HIV. The chain carries TRBV5-6 and TRBJ1-6; the D is unclear. The sequences come from unsorted PBMCs, collected 4.4 years after starting antiretroviral therapy. CDR3 coding DNA: TGTGCCAGCAGCTTGGTGGGCGGGGAAAATTCACCCCTCCACTTT. Translated: CASSLVGGENSPLHF.